The present T cell receptor (beta chain) was sequenced within a study of regulatory T cells in long-lasting Graves disease (dated by TCRdb to the early 2020s). Regarding the study in general: Persistent Graves' disease was defined as antithyroid drug treatment for over 5 years with persistently positive TSH receptor autoantibodies. Persistent Graves' disease patients were compared with newly diagnosed Graves' disease patients by peripheral blood TCR sequencing and RNA sequencing. The study was conducted in China and was registered as a clinical trial. A total of 33 samples underwent TCR sequencing, from some 13 patients with persistent Graves' disease and around 20 patients with newly diagnosed Graves' disease. In the clinical cohort, patients with persistent Graves' disease had used antithyroid drugs for an average of about 9.3 years. General conclusions and limits of the study: Persistent patients shared more public clonotypes among themselves (around 2,500) than newly diagnosed patients did (over 900). Lower TCR Shannon entropy and fewer highly expanded clones were observed in persistent Graves' disease patients than in newly diagnosed patients, which suggested clonal expansion. Persistent disease showed preferential use of TRBV28, TRBJ1-2 and TRBJ2-5, whereas newly diagnosed disease favored TRBV20-1 and TRBJ2-1. The authors acknowledged the small sample size as a limitation that may reduce accuracy. Sequencing and analysis were restricted to the TCR beta chain. Peripheral blood alone was examined, since thyroid tissue, which constituted the primary lesion, could not be accessed.

In light of the paper, this sample's time point label describes: persistent/refractory GD, antithyroid drugs over 5 years with positive TRAb. RNA was extracted from PBMCs in TRIzol for both TCR sequencing and RNA sequencing. The diagnosis of Graves' disease was made according to American Thyroid Association guidelines. Patients were recruited from an endocrinology department in Xi'an, China. Each patient gave about 9.1 milliliters of peripheral blood, collected in an EDTA anticoagulant tube. Ficoll Paque Plus density gradient separation was used to isolate PBMCs, and no further T cell sorting was done. An Agilent 2100 Bioanalyzer and agarose gel were used to check RNA quality, while a NanoDrop 2000 measured RNA concentration. Points on this clonotype: Its antigen specificity is not known. The input lacks base qualities; no much larger clone sits a single base away.

From the cysteine through the phenylalanine, the CDR3 covers 19 amino acids. Of all the DNA, just the CDR3 is kept, 57 bases in frame from base 1. After removal of 8 bases from V and 3 bases from J, the junction retains 21 bases not matched to a gene. CDR1 and CDR2, per the germline V gene, are SQVTM and ANQGSEA. The library was produced with multiplex PCR. Instrument on record: Illumina HiSeq 4000. TCR beta libraries were built with iRepertoire HTBI primers and Arm-PCR amplification of CDR3 regions. PCR products were gel purified before sequencing. Concerning the study's data processing: Gene usage analysis of CDR3 amino acid clonotypes used the approximately 62 TRBV and 14 TRBJ segments found across samples. COPE and FqMerger were used to merge the filtered high-quality paired reads into contigs. BLAST was used to align contigs to the IMGT TRBV, TRBD and TRBJ reference genes, and CDR3 was defined following IMGT. Clonotypes above 0.1% frequency were classified as highly expanded clones. Shannon entropy was used to measure repertoire diversity, and the Gini coefficient was used to measure V-J evenness. A clonotype was considered public if more than one individual shared it. TCRdb's own reprocessing of the public reads used fastp at Q25 and MiXCR and kept productive beta chains. A single entry per CDR3 protein holds the most common genes and DNA from its merged rows. These V and J calls are TCRdb output, not the study's own analysis. The sample data list about 470,000 distinct CDR3 sequences, and around 20% of these were observed just once. The ten largest clones capture about 7.8% of the sample.

The input for sequencing was peripheral blood mononuclear cells (PBMCs), taken when the disease was refractory, from a patient treated with antithyroid drugs. The chain joins TRBV29-1 to TRBJ2-1, and TRBD2 aligns with 11 junction nucleotides. The sequence derives from a female donor with Graves disease. The DNA sequence follows: TGCAGCCCTGAAGGTCCTAGCGGGAGGAACAGCTCCTTCTACAATGAGCAGTTCTTC. Its protein reads: CSPEGPSGRNSSFYNEQFF.